Shown below are 31 T cell receptor beta chains from a single sample sequenced in a study of CXCR3-negative and CXCR3-positive naive CD8 T cells. Via 5' RACE with UMI labels, TRB cDNA libraries were prepared. Reprocessing the 5' RACE reads, TCRdb reports a single entry for every CDR3 protein and omits DNA. The sample has some 39,000 distinct CDR3 sequences. Sequencing was carried out using naive CXCR3- CD8+ T cells from blood. Subset here: CD45RO-CCR7+CD27+CD95- naive CD8+ T cells lacking CXCR3 (TNR3-). Receptors originate from a human donor in good health. Some clones in this sample may be carry-over from other donors' samples.

The CDR3 reads CASSPHPGVGSPLHF. V gene TRBV5-5 combines with J gene TRBJ1-6; TCRdb gives TRBD1 as the D gene, but with no DNA this cannot be confirmed. The CDR3 covers 15 residues. The germline gives CDR1 SGHKS, CDR2 YYEKEE (reference sequence).

CDR3 in amino acids: CASSQAQLAGADTQYF. The chain uses TRBV14 and TRBJ2-3; TCRdb outputs TRBD2, but without DNA this stays unchecked. In germline, CDR1 is SGHDN, CDR2 FVKESK. The CDR3 contains 16 residues.

The chain couples TRBV12-3 or TRBV12-4 to TRBJ1-1. This CDR3 has 15 amino acids. CDR3 sequence reads: CATSSGWDMNTEAFF.

The genes are TRBV27 and TRBJ2-7; TCRdb's D gene call, TRBD2, goes unchecked for lack of DNA. Germline V lookup: CDR1 MNHEY, CDR2 SMNVEV (reference sequence). CDR3 length equals 16 residues. The CDR3 sequence: CASSLSGQGPSYEQYF.

The gene calls are TRBV27 and TRBJ2-6; TCRdb proposes TRBD1, but this gene call is untestable without DNA. The germline V gene has CDR1 MNHEY and CDR2 SMNVEV (reference sequence). The length of the CDR3 is 15 residues. The CDR3 is CASSLGQSVANVLTF.

The rearrangement joins TRBV29-1 to TRBJ2-7; there is no DNA to check the TCRdb D call of TRBD2. Germline CDR1 is SQVTM and CDR2 is ANQGSEA. The CDR3 consists of 13 residues. CDR3 region: CSVRGSLWGEQYF.

CDR3 residues: CASSLQGKETQYF. The J gene is TRBJ2-5, the V gene TRBV12-3 or TRBV12-4; TCRdb designates TRBD1, a call that cannot be tested without DNA. The CDR3 totals 13 residues.

The chain carries TRBV4-3 and TRBJ2-7; the D call from TCRdb, TRBD2, cannot be confirmed without DNA. The CDR3 spans 15 residues. CDR1 and CDR2 from the germline V gene are LGHNA and YSLEER. CDR3 sequence: CASSQGWTSSYEQYF.

This chain uses TRBV6-2 or TRBV6-3 with TRBJ2-2. Looked up from germline, CDR1 is MNHEY and CDR2 is SVGEGT. The CDR3 sequence is 14 residues long. CDR3 sequence reads: CASSYSDDTGELFF.

The chain uses TRBV29-1 and TRBJ2-2. The length of the CDR3 is 12 residues. The V gene's germline CDR1 is SQVTM and CDR2 ANQGSEA. The CDR3 is CSARLWTGELFF.

The chain recombines TRBV29-1 with TRBJ2-1; TCRdb outputs TRBD1, but without DNA this stays unchecked. CDR3 length equals 14 residues. Germline loops: CDR1 SQVTM, CDR2 ANQGSEA. The CDR3 region is CSVRRGRGNNEQFF.

This chain connects TRBV12-3 or TRBV12-4 to TRBJ2-6; with no DNA, the TCRdb D assignment of TRBD1 cannot be verified. The CDR3 spans 19 residues. This CDR3 is CASSSSSAGRSSGANVLTF.

The V and J genes are TRBV19 and TRBJ1-1; with no DNA, the TCRdb D assignment of TRBD1 cannot be verified. CDR1 and CDR2 from the germline V gene are LNHDA and SQIVND (reference sequence). This CDR3 spans 13 amino acids. The CDR3 protein is CASSMLGATEAFF.

This rearrangement joins TRBV7-9 to TRBJ1-2. CDR1 and CDR2 from the germline V gene are SEHNR and FQNEAQ (reference sequence). The CDR3 contains 13 residues. The CDR3 region is CASSSTTNYGYTF.

This chain links TRBV27 with TRBJ2-1; TCRdb reports TRBD1, a call that lacks DNA to check it against. The CDR3 runs 11 residues. Looked up from germline, CDR1 is MNHEY and CDR2 is SMNVEV (reference sequence). CDR3 residues: CASSSGQGQFF.

The rearrangement uses TRBV29-1 and TRBJ2-5; absent DNA, TCRdb's TRBD2 call cannot be checked. The CDR3 extends over 12 amino acids. From germline, CDR1 is SQVTM and CDR2 ANQGSEA. CDR3: CSVDREDETQYF.

The gene calls are TRBV4-1 and TRBJ2-7; the TCRdb D gene call, TRBD1, has no DNA to confirm it. There are 14 residues in the CDR3. The germline CDR1 and CDR2 sequences are MGHRA and YSYEKL. CDR3: CASSQHRESYEQYF.

The V call is TRBV12-3 or TRBV12-4, the J call TRBJ2-7; without DNA, the TCRdb call of TRBD1 cannot be checked. CDR3 length equals 15 residues. CDR3: CASSSGPGASYEQYF.

V is TRBV28 and J is TRBJ2-7. CDR1 MDHEN and CDR2 SYDVKM come from the germline V gene. The CDR3 is made up of 14 amino acids. The CDR3: CASSPYDSSYEQYF.

The rearrangement uses TRBV5-1 and TRBJ2-4. The germline gives CDR1 SGHRS, CDR2 YFSETQ. The CDR3 length is 14 residues. The CDR3 reads CASSLEFGENIQYF. Filled out from reference TRBV5-1 and TRBJ2-4, the complete variable domain reads KAGVTQTPRYLIKTRGQQVTLSCSPISGHRSVSWYQQTPGQGLQFLFEYFSETQRNKGNFPGRFSGRQFSNSRSEMNVSTLELGDSALYLCASSLEFGENIQYFGAGTRLSVL.

V is TRBV29-1 and J is TRBJ2-2; TCRdb names TRBD1, which stays unverified in the absence of DNA. Germline loops: CDR1 SQVTM, CDR2 ANQGSEA. The CDR3 loop spans 13 amino acids. This CDR3 reads CSVEQGVTGELFF.

The V and J genes are TRBV14 and TRBJ2-6; TCRdb calls TRBD1, which cannot be checked without DNA. CDR3 length: 14 amino acids. Germline-derived CDR1 and CDR2 are SGHDN and FVKESK. The CDR3 is CASSPRYGANVLTF.

The V gene is TRBV19, the J gene TRBJ1-2. The CDR3 extends over 11 amino acids. In germline, CDR1 is LNHDA, CDR2 SQIVND (reference sequence). The CDR3 sequence is CATDNVYGYTF.

The chain joins TRBV28 to TRBJ2-7. CDR3 length equals 14 residues. Germline loops: CDR1 MDHEN, CDR2 SYDVKM. CDR3 sequence reads: CASGTRSGTYEQYF.

V is TRBV29-1 and J is TRBJ1-5; there is no DNA to check the TCRdb D call of TRBD1. The CDR3 extends over 14 amino acids. Germline CDR1 and CDR2: SQVTM and ANQGSEA. The CDR3 sequence is CSVLDRGLNQPQHF.

This chain connects TRBV5-1 to TRBJ2-7. Germline V gives CDR1 SGHRS, CDR2 YFSETQ. This CDR3 spans 14 amino acids. CDR3 sequence: CASSQEGIPYEQYF.

This chain uses TRBV7-8 with TRBJ2-5; with no DNA, the TCRdb D assignment of TRBD1 cannot be verified. The CDR3 totals 17 residues. Germline V CDR1 and CDR2: SGHVS, FQNEAQ. The CDR3 protein is CASSSPLTGQGGETQYF.

The rearrangement joins TRBV28 to TRBJ2-7; the TRBD1 assignment by TCRdb is unverifiable without DNA. This CDR3 has 14 residues. The germline gives CDR1 MDHEN, CDR2 SYDVKM. The CDR3 here is CASSWAGRGYEQYF.

This clonotype is called medium-sized (0.01 to 0.1%) based on its frequency. The gene calls are TRBV7-6 and TRBJ2-7; TCRdb's D call, TRBD1, is unchecked because there is no DNA. This CDR3 contains 14 residues. In germline, CDR1 is SGHVS, CDR2 FNYEAQ. The CDR3 sequence is CASSTGTGFYEQYF.

The chain recombines TRBV7-9 with TRBJ2-7; the TRBD1 assignment by TCRdb is unverifiable without DNA. The CDR3 totals 15 residues. CDR1 and CDR2 (germline): SEHNR, FQNEAQ (reference sequence). CDR3 sequence reads: CASSLVGQGSYEQYF.

The rearrangement joins TRBV29-1 to TRBJ2-1. CDR3 length: 14 residues. Germline CDR1 SQVTM, CDR2 ANQGSEA. The CDR3 sequence: CSAPSENSYNEQFF.